Below are 15 T cell receptor beta chains sequenced from a single sample in a study of patients and donors after allogeneic stem cell transplantation. TCRdb passed the RT-PCR reads through MiXCR, listing each CDR3 protein once. The sample shows about 150,000 distinct CDR3 sequences, 37% of them seen only once. Specimen: blood, either unsorted or a sorted T cell fraction (not recorded which). These receptors were taken from a human donor who was either an allogeneic HSCT recipient or a stem cell or donor lymphocyte infusion donor (not recorded which). It is not recorded whose cells these are; they may come from a transplant donor.

This chain connects TRBV4-3 to TRBJ2-1, with 7 nucleotides matching TRBD1. This CDR3 has 16 amino acids. Germline lookup yields CDR1 LGHNA and CDR2 YSLEER. The ends lost 0 bases at V and 4 bases at J; junction bases unmatched: 6. The CDR3 DNA follows: TGCGCCAGCAGCCAAGATAGGGGGCTCGTATACAATGAGCAGTTCTTC. Amino acids: CASSQDRGLVYNEQFF.

The chain recombines TRBV6-2 or TRBV6-3 with TRBJ2-7; no clear D gene. This CDR3 contains 13 residues. Germline-derived CDR1 and CDR2 are MNHEY and SVGEGT. V was cut by 6 bases and J by 3 bases, with 12 bases left in between. The CDR3 region has the DNA TGTGCCAGCAGGGGCGGTTGGGGCTACGAGCAGTACTTC. Its translation is CASRGGWGYEQYF.

V is TRBV20-1 and J is TRBJ1-1, with unresolved D. The CDR3 consists of 11 residues. V shed 5 bases and J shed 1 base, with 5 bases lying between them. The germline V gene has CDR1 DFQATT and CDR2 SNEGSKA (reference sequence). The CDR3 DNA follows: TGCAGTGCTCCGCAGAACACTGAAGCTTTCTTT. The encoded protein is CSAPQNTEAFF.

A few counts support this clonotype. V gene TRBV7-9 combines with J gene TRBJ2-7; D is perhaps TRBD2 (6 bases). Germline CDR1 SEHNR, CDR2 FQNEAQ (reference sequence). V was clipped by 2 bases and J by 2 bases, with 10 bases between them. The CDR3 loop spans 14 amino acids. Written as DNA, the CDR3 is TGTGCCAGCAGCTTACGGGGGAAGGCCTACGAGCAGTACTTC. It yields the protein CASSLRGKAYEQYF.

Here the CDR3 DNA reads TGTGCCAGCAGTGAACAGGGTCCCGTGGGTCAGCCCCAGCATTTT. This gives the protein CASSEQGPVGQPQHF. The chain employs TRBV27 and TRBJ1-5; TRBD1 is a possible D gene (6 bases). The CDR3 extends over 15 amino acids. Germline V gene data show CDR1 as MNHEY and CDR2 as SMNVEV (reference sequence). Trimming removed 5 bases at V and 6 bases at J, with 17 bases between.

In its sample, this clonotype was seen a few times. The J gene is TRBJ2-1, the V gene TRBV13; D tentatively fits TRBD1 or TRBD2 (7 bases each). V shed 3 bases and J shed 5 bases, with 14 bases lying between them. From germline, CDR1 is PRHDT and CDR2 FYEKMQ (reference sequence). The CDR3 extends over 15 amino acids. CDR3 amino acids: CASSFPTGRDNEQFF. CDR3 bases: TGTGCCAGCAGCTTCCCGACAGGGAGGGACAATGAGCAGTTCTTC.

V gene TRBV12-3 or TRBV12-4 combines with J gene TRBJ2-7, with TRBD1 matching over 9 bases. Trimming at V came to 6 bases and at J to 3 bases, leaving 3 bases not matched to a gene. The CDR3 runs 13 residues. CDR3 protein: CASRRQGVYEQYF. DNA for the CDR3: TGTGCCAGCAGGAGACAGGGGGTCTACGAGCAGTACTTC.

The chain joins TRBV6-5 to TRBJ2-3; D not resolved. CDR3 length equals 13 residues. The V gene's germline CDR1 is MNHEY and CDR2 SVGAGI. V shed 4 bases and J shed 8 bases, with 13 bases lying between them. The CDR3 reads CASSFGRDTTQYF. Written as DNA, the CDR3 is TGTGCCAGCAGTTTCGGCAGAGACACTACGCAGTATTTT.

This clonotype occurred a few times. CDR3 protein: CSARAIWDIQRSPSYEQYF. The CDR3 DNA reads as TGCAGTGCTAGAGCGATTTGGGACATCCAACGGTCTCCCTCCTACGAGCAGTACTTC. This rearrangement joins TRBV20-1 to TRBJ2-7; D might be TRBD1 (6 bases). Trimming cost V 1 base and J 0 bases, with 25 bases left between them. This CDR3 has 19 residues. Germline V gene lookup returns CDR1 DFQATT and CDR2 SNEGSKA (reference sequence).

This chain uses TRBV15 with TRBJ2-3, with D perhaps TRBD2 (6 bases). The CDR3 loop spans 12 amino acids. The V and J ends lost 5 bases and 5 bases respectively, with 8 bases between them. Looked up from germline, CDR1 is LNHNV and CDR2 is YYDKDF (reference sequence). CDR3 sequence: CATSGGGDTQYF. The CDR3 nucleotides read TGTGCCACCAGCGGGGGAGGAGATACGCAGTATTTT.

This clonotype has only a few counts. This chain links TRBV6-5 with TRBJ1-4; D might be TRBD1 (6 bases). Germline lookup yields CDR1 MNHEY and CDR2 SVGAGI. Between the trimmed V and J ends, which lost 6 bases and 6 bases, there was a span of 11 bases. CDR3 length: 13 residues. CDR3 residues: CASRRTVDEKLFF. CDR3 coding DNA: TGTGCCAGCAGAAGGACAGTGGATGAAAAACTGTTTTTT.

The rearrangement joins TRBV2 to TRBJ1-2; D gene uncertain. Germline CDR1 SNHLY, CDR2 FYNNEI. V dropped 3 bases and J dropped 4 bases, with 6 bases sitting between them. This CDR3 comprises 12 residues. The CDR3 DNA is TGTGCCAGCAGTGACTCGGGCTATGGCTACACCTTC. This gives the protein CASSDSGYGYTF.

DNA for the CDR3: TGTGCCAGCAGCCGGACGACAGGGGCGATGAACACTGAAGCTTTCTTT. Amino acid sequence: CASSRTTGAMNTEAFF. V gene TRBV28 combines with J gene TRBJ1-1, with 8 positions matching TRBD1. After removal of 6 bases from V and 0 bases from J, the junction contained 9 bases not matched to a gene. The CDR3 has 16 amino acids. Looked up from germline, CDR1 is MDHEN and CDR2 is SYDVKM.

At least ten counts were recorded for this clonotype. The V call is TRBV10-3, the J call TRBJ2-3, with 11 bases matching TRBD2. Germline V gene data show CDR1 as ENHRY and CDR2 as SYGVKD. V lost 4 bases, J lost 1 base, and 7 bases stayed unmatched. The CDR3 totals 17 residues. CDR3 sequence: CAISGTIAGGRTDTQYF. The CDR3 region has the DNA TGTGCCATCAGTGGAACAATAGCGGGGGGGCGCACAGATACGCAGTATTTT.

In this sample, this clonotype turned up many times. The V and J genes are TRBV12-3 or TRBV12-4 and TRBJ1-1, with D unresolved. The CDR3 sequence is 14 residues long. The V end was cut by 5 bases, the J end by 3 bases, with 13 bases between. The CDR3 here is CASSPSRRDTEAFF. CDR3 coding DNA: TGTGCCAGCAGTCCGTCGAGGAGGGACACTGAAGCTTTCTTT.